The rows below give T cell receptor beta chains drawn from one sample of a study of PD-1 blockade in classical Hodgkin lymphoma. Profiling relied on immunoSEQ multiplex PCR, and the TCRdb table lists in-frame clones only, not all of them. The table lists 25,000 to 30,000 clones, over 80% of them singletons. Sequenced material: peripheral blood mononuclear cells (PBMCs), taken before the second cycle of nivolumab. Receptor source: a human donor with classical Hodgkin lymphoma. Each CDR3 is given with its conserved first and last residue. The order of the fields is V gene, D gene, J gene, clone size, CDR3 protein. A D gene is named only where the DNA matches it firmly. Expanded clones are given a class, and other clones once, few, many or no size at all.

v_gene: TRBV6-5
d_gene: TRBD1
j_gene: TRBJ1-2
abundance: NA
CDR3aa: CASSLQGAGGYTF

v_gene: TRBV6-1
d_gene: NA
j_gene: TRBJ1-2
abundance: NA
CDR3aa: CASIERALRGYTF

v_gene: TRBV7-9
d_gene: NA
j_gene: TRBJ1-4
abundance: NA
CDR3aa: CASSLGWSRDEKLFF

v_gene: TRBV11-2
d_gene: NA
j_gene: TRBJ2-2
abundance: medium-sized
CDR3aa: CASSLASGRTNTGELFF

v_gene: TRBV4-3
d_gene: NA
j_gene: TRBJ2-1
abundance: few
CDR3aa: CASSLHVQGTYNEQFF

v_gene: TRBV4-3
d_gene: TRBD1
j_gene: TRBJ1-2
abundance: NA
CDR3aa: CASSQDITGGTYGYTF

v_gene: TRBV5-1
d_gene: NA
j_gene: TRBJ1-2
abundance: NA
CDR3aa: CASSFGDGESYTF

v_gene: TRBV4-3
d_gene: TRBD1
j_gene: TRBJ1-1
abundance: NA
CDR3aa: CASSHTGETEAFF

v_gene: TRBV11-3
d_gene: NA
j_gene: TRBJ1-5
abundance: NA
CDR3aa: CASSLDQDGSCQPQHF

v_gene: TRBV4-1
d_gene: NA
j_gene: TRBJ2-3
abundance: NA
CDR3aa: CASSQVRRARGTDTQYF

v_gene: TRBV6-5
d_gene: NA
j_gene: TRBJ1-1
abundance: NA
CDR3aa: CASGRGGNTEAFF

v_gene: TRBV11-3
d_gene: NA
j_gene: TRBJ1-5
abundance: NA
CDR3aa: CASSTQGQPQHF

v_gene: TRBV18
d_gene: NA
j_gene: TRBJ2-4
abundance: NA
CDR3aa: CASSSGGGSIQYF

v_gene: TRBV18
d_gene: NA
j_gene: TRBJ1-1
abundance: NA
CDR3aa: CASSRGQTELNTEAFF